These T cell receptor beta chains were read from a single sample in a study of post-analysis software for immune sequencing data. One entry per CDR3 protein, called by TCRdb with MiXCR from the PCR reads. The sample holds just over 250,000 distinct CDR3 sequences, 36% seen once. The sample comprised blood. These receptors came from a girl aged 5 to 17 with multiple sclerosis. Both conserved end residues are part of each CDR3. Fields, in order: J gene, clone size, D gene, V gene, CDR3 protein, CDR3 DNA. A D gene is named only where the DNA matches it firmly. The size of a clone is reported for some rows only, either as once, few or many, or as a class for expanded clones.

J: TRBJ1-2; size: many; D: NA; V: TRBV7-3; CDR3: CASSLKGNWGYTF; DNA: TGTGCCAGCAGCCTAAAGGGGAATTGGGGCTACACCTTC
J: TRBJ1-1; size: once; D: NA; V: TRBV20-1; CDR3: CSVSDRNTEAFF; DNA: TGCAGTGTAAGCGACCGTAACACTGAAGCTTTCTTT
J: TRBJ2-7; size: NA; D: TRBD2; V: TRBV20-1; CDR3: CSGGSGLAGFYEQYF; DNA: TGCAGCGGGGGTTCAGGACTAGCGGGATTCTACGAGCAGTACTTC
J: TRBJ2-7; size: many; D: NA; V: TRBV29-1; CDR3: CSVEADVWPYEQYF; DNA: TGCAGCGTTGAGGCGGACGTATGGCCCTACGAGCAGTACTTC
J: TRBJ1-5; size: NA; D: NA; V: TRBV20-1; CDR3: CSARGWGRGNQPQHF; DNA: TGCAGTGCTAGAGGATGGGGACGAGGCAATCAGCCCCAGCATTTT
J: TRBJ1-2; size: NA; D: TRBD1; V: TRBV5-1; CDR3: CASSTGRDRGYGYTF; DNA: TGCGCCAGCAGCACAGGGAGGGACAGGGGATACGGCTACACCTTC
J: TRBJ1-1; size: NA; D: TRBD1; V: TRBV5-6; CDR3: CASGWTGTTEAFF; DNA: TGTGCCAGCGGGTGGACAGGAACCACTGAAGCTTTCTTT
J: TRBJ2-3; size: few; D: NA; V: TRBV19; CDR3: CASSIEGRHDTQYF; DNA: TGTGCCAGTAGTATAGAGGGCAGGCATGATACGCAGTATTTT
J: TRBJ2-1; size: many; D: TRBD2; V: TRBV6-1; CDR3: CASTVLGGAYNEQFF; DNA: TGTGCCAGCACCGTTCTTGGGGGGGCCTACAATGAGCAGTTCTTC
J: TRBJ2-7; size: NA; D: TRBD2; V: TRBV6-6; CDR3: CASGYSGLAGVYNEQYF; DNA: TGTGCCAGCGGTTACTCGGGGCTAGCGGGAGTTTACAATGAGCAGTACTTC
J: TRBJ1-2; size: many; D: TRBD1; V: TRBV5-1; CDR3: CASSLLDRDRGYTF; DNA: TGCGCCAGCAGCTTGCTTGACAGGGACCGAGGCTACACCTTC
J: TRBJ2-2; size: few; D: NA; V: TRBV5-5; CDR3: CASSVLRTNTGELFF; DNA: TGTGCCAGCAGCGTGCTGAGGACGAACACCGGGGAGCTGTTTTTT